The rows below give T cell receptor beta chains drawn from one sample of a study of cytotoxic CD8 clonotypes in ibrutinib-treated CLL. Only in-frame clones appear in the TCRdb table, and some are missing; sequencing was by immunoSEQ multiplex PCR. The sample shows 300,000 or so clones, 67% of them seen only once. Material: PBMCs, obtained after 36 months of ibrutinib treatment. These receptors all come from a human donor with chronic lymphocytic leukemia. CDR3s include the opening cysteine and the closing phenylalanine or tryptophan. D genes are given only for firm matches. Clone size, where shown, is once, few, many, or a class for clones that have expanded.

d_call	clone_size	v_call	j_call	cdr3_aa	cdr3_nt
TRBD1	NA	TRBV9	TRBJ1-2	CASSGLVRTGNYGYTF	TGTGCCAGCAGCGGCCTTGTCCGGACAGGGAACTATGGCTACACCTTC
NA	NA	TRBV4-3	TRBJ2-3	CASSQTEPDTQYF	TGCGCCAGCAGCCAAACCGAACCGGATACGCAGTATTTT
NA	NA	TRBV19	TRBJ2-7	CASRQGPYEQYF	TGTGCCAGTAGGCAGGGGCCCTACGAGCAGTACTTC
NA	once	TRBV18	TRBJ1-5	CASSPYGDSNQPQHF	TGTGCCAGCTCACCATACGGCGATAGCAATCAGCCCCAGCATTTT
TRBD2	NA	TRBV6-5	TRBJ2-7	CASSYETSGTGQYF	TGTGCCAGCAGTTACGAGACTAGCGGGACAGGGCAGTACTTC
NA	few	TRBV27	TRBJ2-2	CASSLSGWGTGELFF	TGTGCCAGCAGTCTGTCAGGATGGGGCACCGGGGAGCTGTTTTTT
NA	NA	TRBV29-1	TRBJ2-7	CSVEGENYNEQYF	TGCAGCGTTGAAGGGGAGAATTATAACGAGCAGTACTTC
NA	few	TRBV4-3	TRBJ1-2	CASSQDRGGLNYGYTF	TGCGCCAGCAGCCAAGATCGGGGAGGCCTTAACTATGGCTACACCTTC
TRBD1	NA	TRBV4-1	TRBJ1-6	CASSQDRGQGYNSPLHF	TGCGCCAGCAGCCAAGATAGAGGACAGGGATATAATTCACCCCTCCACTTT
TRBD1	NA	TRBV5-1	TRBJ2-1	CASSRPGQGNNEQFF	TGCGCCAGCAGTAGACCGGGACAGGGAAACAATGAGCAGTTCTTC
TRBD1	few	TRBV7-9	TRBJ1-3	CASSLATGLGGNTIYF	TGTGCCAGCAGCTTAGCGACAGGGCTGGGTGGAAACACCATATATTTT
TRBD2	NA	TRBV28	TRBJ2-1	CASRLRTSGRDEQFF	TGTGCCAGCAGGCTAAGGACTAGCGGGAGGGATGAGCAGTTCTTC
NA	NA	TRBV5-6	TRBJ2-7	CASSLNGGAHEQYF	TGTGCCAGCAGCTTGAATGGGGGAGCCCACGAGCAGTACTTC
TRBD1	NA	TRBV11-2	TRBJ2-5	CASSSRQGYQETQYF	TGTGCCAGCAGCTCCCGACAGGGATACCAAGAGACCCAGTACTTC
NA	few	TRBV7-9	TRBJ2-1	CASTIGLRGPLYNEQFF	TGTGCCAGCACCATAGGGCTTCGGGGACCCCTCTACAATGAGCAGTTCTTC
TRBD1	NA	TRBV29-1	TRBJ2-7	CSVGDRGYEQYF	TGCAGCGTTGGGGACAGGGGATACGAGCAGTACTTC
TRBD1	once	TRBV6-6	TRBJ1-1	CASSYSYQGASTEAFF	TGTGCCAGCAGTTACTCTTATCAGGGGGCCAGCACTGAAGCTTTCTTT
TRBD1	NA	TRBV18	TRBJ1-2	CASSPTGGDDYGYTF	TGTGCCAGCTCACCTACAGGGGGCGACGACTATGGCTACACCTTC
NA	NA	TRBV7-2	TRBJ1-2	CASREADSSFTF	TGTGCCAGCAGGGAAGCGGACAGCTCTTTTACCTTC
NA	NA	TRBV5-1	TRBJ2-2	CASSLARTSSNTGELFF	TGCGCCAGCAGCTTGGCTCGGACCAGTTCGAACACCGGGGAGCTGTTTTTT
TRBD1	NA	TRBV12-5	TRBJ1-1	CASGKGARETEAFF	TGTGCTAGTGGGAAGGGGGCAAGGGAAACTGAAGCTTTCTTT
TRBD1	NA	TRBV11-1	TRBJ2-7	CASSFPGQVYEQYF	TGTGCCAGCAGCTTTCCGGGACAGGTCTACGAGCAGTACTTC
TRBD1	NA	TRBV9	TRBJ2-7	CASSSRARLTGGTYEQYF	TGTGCCAGCAGCTCCCGGGCCCGTTTGACAGGGGGAACCTACGAGCAGTACTTC
NA	NA	TRBV2	TRBJ1-6	CASIARETYNSPLHF	TGTGCCAGCATAGCCAGGGAGACTTATAATTCACCCCTCCACTTT
TRBD1	NA	TRBV9	TRBJ2-7	CASSYYGTGGLYEQYF	TGTGCCAGCAGCTACTACGGGACAGGGGGGTTGTACGAGCAGTACTTC
NA	NA	TRBV15	TRBJ2-7	CATRFGTDSYEQYF	TGTGCCACCAGGTTCGGGACGGACTCCTACGAGCAGTACTTC
NA	NA	TRBV9	TRBJ2-2	CASSVEWGGLTGELFF	TGTGCCAGCAGCGTAGAATGGGGAGGATTAACCGGGGAGCTGTTTTTT
NA	NA	TRBV7-9	TRBJ1-2	CASSLAGRDYGYTF	TGTGCCAGCAGCTTAGCCGGCAGAGACTATGGCTACACCTTC
NA	few	TRBV14	TRBJ2-7	CASSQGFQGAEQYF	TGTGCCAGCAGCCAAGGGTTCCAGGGTGCCGAGCAGTACTTC
NA	NA	TRBV12-5	TRBJ1-2	CASGLGENGYTF	TGTGCTAGTGGTTTGGGGGAAAATGGCTACACCTTC
NA	NA	TRBV6-5	TRBJ2-2	CASSYSSGPNTGELFF	TGTGCCAGCAGTTACTCCTCGGGACCAAACACCGGGGAGCTGTTTTTT
NA	NA	TRBV5-1	TRBJ2-7	CASSALYEQYF	TGCGCCAGCAGCGCCCTCTACGAGCAGTACTTC
NA	NA	TRBV7-7	TRBJ1-1	CASSLDRATEAFF	TGTGCCAGCAGCTTAGATCGAGCTACTGAAGCTTTCTTT
TRBD1	NA	TRBV9	TRBJ2-7	CASSVAGTADPTFYEQYF	TGTGCCAGCAGCGTCGCCGGGACAGCGGACCCCACTTTCTACGAGCAGTACTTC
TRBD1	many	TRBV10-3	TRBJ2-7	CAITHQDRASEQYF	TGTGCCATCACCCACCAGGACAGGGCTAGCGAGCAGTACTTC
TRBD2	NA	TRBV5-6	TRBJ2-7	CASSPGRGLPYEQYF	TGTGCCAGCAGCCCCGGGAGGGGGTTGCCCTACGAGCAGTACTTC
NA	NA	TRBV6-6	TRBJ1-4	CASSYIEEGLKKLFF	TGTGCCAGCAGTTACATCGAGGAGGGTTTGAAAAAACTGTTTTTT
NA	NA	TRBV6-6	TRBJ2-3	CASRPNTDTQYF	TGTGCCAGCAGGCCGAATACAGATACGCAGTATTTT
NA	NA	TRBV7-3	TRBJ1-2	CASSLEAGYGGYTF	TGTGCCAGCAGCTTAGAGGCAGGGTATGGTGGCTACACCTTC
TRBD2	NA	TRBV29-1	TRBJ2-1	CTNSYPRSGNSYNEQFF	TGCACCAATAGCTACCCCCGCAGCGGGAACTCCTACAATGAGCAGTTCTTC